This entry concerns a single TCR beta chain. The target antigen is unknown. This sample is drawn from a study of CD8 T cells in ankylosing spondylitis. Points from the study as a whole: Ankylosing spondylitis blood appeared to be characterized by a TCR beta motif of roughly eight highly homologous variants. The study looked at matched synovial fluid samples from ankylosing spondylitis patients. Disease-linked clones were reported to be significantly enriched there. Earlier literature documents some of the motif variants in reactive arthritis synovial fluid and blood.

5'-RACE, quantitative and with molecular barcodes, yielded the TCR beta libraries. Each CDR3 protein gets one entry after TCRdb re-called the 5' RACE reads with MiXCR. Here the sample spans 250,000 or so distinct CDR3 sequences, 15% to 20% being singletons. The CDR3 contains 15 residues. Per germline, CDR1 DFQATT and CDR2 SNEGSKA (reference sequence). Deletions cut 1 base from V and 3 bases from J, with 16 bases between. This clonotype was sampled from a male donor with ankylosing spondylitis or in good health (not recorded which). The sequencing sample was made of blood, either unsorted or a sorted T cell fraction (not recorded which). The chain joins TRBV20-1 to TRBJ2-7, with a weak D call TRBD2 (6 bases). The CDR3 DNA follows: TGCAGTGCTAGAGGCGGGACTGGAAACATCTACGAGCAGTACTTC. Amino acid sequence: CSARGGTGNIYEQYF.